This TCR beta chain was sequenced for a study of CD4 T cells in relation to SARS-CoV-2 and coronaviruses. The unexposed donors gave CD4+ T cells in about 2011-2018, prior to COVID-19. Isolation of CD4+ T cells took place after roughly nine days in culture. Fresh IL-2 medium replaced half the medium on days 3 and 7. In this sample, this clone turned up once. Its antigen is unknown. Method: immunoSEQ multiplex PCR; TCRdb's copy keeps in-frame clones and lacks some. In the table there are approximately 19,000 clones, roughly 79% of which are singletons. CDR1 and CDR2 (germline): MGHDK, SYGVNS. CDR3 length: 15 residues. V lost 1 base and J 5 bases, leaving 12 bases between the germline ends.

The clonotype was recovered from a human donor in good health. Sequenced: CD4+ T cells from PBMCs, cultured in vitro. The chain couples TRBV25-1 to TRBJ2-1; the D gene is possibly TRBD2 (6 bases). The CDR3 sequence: CASSESRELHNEQFF. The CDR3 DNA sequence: TGTGCCAGCAGTGAATCTCGGGAGCTGCACAATGAGCAGTTCTTC. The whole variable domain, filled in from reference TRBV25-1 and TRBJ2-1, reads EADIYQTPRYLVIGTGKKITLECSQTMGHDKMYWYQQDPGMELHLIHYSYGVNSTEKGDLSSESTVSRIRTEHFPLTLESARPSHTSQYLCASSESRELHNEQFFGPGTRLTVL.